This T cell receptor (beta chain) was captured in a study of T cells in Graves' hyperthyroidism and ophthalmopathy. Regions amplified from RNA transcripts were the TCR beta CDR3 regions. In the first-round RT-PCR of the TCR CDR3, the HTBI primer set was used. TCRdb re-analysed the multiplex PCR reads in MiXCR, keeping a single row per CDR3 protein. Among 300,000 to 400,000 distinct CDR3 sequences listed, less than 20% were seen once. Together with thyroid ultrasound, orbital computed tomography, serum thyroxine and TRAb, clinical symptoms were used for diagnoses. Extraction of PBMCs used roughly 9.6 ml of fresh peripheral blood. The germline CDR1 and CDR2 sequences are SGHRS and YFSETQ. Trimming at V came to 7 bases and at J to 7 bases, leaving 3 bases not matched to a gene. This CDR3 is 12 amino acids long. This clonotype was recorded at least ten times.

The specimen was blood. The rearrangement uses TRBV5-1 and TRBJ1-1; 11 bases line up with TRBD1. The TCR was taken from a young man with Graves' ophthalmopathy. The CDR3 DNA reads TGCGCCAGCCGGACAGGGGGCCTTGAAGCTTTCTTT. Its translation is CASRTGGLEAFF.